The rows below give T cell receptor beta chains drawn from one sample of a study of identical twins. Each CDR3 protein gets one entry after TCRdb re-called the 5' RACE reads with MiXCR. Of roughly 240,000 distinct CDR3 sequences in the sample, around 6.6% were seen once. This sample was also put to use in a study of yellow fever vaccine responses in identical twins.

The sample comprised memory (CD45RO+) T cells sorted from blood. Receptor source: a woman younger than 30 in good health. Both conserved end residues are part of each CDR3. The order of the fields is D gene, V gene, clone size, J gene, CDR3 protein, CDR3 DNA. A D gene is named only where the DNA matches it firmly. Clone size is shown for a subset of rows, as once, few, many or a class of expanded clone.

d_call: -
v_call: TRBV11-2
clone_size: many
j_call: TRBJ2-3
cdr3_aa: CASSLIGGSSTDTQYF
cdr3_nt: TGTGCCAGCAGCTTAATCGGTGGCAGTAGCACAGATACGCAGTATTTT

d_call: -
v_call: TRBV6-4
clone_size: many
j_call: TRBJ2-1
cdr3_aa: CASSDSTDNNEQFF
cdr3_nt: TGTGCCAGCAGTGACTCGACGGATAACAATGAGCAGTTCTTC

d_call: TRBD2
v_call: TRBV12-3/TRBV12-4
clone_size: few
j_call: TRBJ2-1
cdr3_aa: CASQVGLVGNEQFF
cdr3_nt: TGTGCCAGCCAAGTGGGACTAGTGGGGAATGAGCAGTTCTTC

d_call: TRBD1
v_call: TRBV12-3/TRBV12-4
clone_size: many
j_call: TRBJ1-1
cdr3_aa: CASSRDRTTEAFF
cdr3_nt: TGTGCCAGCAGCCGGGACAGGACCACTGAAGCTTTCTTT

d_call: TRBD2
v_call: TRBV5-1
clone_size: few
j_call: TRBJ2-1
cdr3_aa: CASSQGLSYYNEQFF
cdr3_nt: TGCGCCAGCAGCCAGGGACTATCCTATTACAATGAGCAGTTCTTC

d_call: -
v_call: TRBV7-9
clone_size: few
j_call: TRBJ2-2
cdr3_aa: CASSLAGIGELFF
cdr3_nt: TGTGCCAGCAGCTTGGCAGGAATCGGGGAGCTGTTTTTT

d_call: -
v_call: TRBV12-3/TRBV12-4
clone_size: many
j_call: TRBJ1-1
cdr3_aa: CASSFKEGNTEAFF
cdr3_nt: TGTGCCAGCAGTTTTAAGGAGGGCAACACTGAAGCTTTCTTT

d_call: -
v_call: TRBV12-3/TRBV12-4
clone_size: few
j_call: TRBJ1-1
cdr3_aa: CASSLGVLPGAFF
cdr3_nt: TGTGCCAGCAGTTTAGGGGTTCTCCCGGGAGCTTTCTTT

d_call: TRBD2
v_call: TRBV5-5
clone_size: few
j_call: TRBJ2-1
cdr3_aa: CASSRTGTSGYNEQFF
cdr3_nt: TGTGCCAGCAGCAGGACCGGGACTAGCGGCTACAATGAGCAGTTCTTC

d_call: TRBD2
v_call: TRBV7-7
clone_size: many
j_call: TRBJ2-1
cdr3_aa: CASSLDVSGRARVESYNEQFF
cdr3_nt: TGTGCCAGCAGCTTGGATGTCAGCGGGAGGGCCAGGGTAGAATCCTACAATGAGCAGTTCTTC

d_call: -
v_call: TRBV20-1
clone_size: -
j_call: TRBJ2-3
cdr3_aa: CSTRKPGRAEDTQYF
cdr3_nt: TGCAGTACTAGAAAGCCGGGACGGGCAGAGGATACGCAGTATTTT

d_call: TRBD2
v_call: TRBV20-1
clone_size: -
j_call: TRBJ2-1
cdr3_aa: CSAREAGNNEQFF
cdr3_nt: TGCAGTGCTAGAGAAGCGGGGAACAATGAGCAGTTCTTC

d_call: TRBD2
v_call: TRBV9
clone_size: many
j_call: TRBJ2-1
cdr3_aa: CASSVRGDNEQFF
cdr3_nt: TGTGCCAGCAGCGTACGGGGGGACAATGAGCAGTTCTTC

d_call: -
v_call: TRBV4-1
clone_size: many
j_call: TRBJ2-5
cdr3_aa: CASSQRASQETQYF
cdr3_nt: TGCGCCAGCAGCCAAAGGGCAAGCCAAGAGACCCAGTACTTC

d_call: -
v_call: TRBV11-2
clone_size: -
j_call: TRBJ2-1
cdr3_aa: CASSLEQAPYNEQFF
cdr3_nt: TGTGCCAGCAGCTTAGAACAGGCTCCTTACAATGAGCAGTTCTTC

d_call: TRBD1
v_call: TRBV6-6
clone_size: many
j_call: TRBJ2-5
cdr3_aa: CATLGQQETQYF
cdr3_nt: TGTGCCACCCTGGGACAGCAAGAGACCCAGTACTTC

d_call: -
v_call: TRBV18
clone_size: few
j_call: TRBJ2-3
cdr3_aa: CASSPTTGERGDF
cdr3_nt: TGTGCCAGCTCACCGACGACAGGCGAGAGGGGGGATTTT

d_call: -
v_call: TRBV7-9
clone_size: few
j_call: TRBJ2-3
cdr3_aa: CASSLAVGTTDTQYF
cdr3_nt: TGTGCCAGCAGCTTAGCGGTGGGAACCACAGATACGCAGTATTTT

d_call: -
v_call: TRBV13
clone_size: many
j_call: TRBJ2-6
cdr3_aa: CASSFRTGSGANVLTF
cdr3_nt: TGTGCCAGCAGCTTCAGAACAGGGTCTGGGGCCAACGTCCTGACTTTC

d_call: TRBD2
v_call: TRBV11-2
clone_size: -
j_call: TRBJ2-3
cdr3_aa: CASSPLHGVFSGGDTDTQYF
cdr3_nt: TGTGCCAGCAGCCCTCTACACGGGGTCTTTAGCGGGGGTGACACAGATACGCAGTATTTT

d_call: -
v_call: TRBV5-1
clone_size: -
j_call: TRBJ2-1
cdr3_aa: CASSNLASPRYEQFF
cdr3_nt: TGCGCCAGCAGTAACCTAGCGTCCCCTAGGTATGAGCAGTTCTTC

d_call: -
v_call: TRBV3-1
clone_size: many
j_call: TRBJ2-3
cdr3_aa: CASSPTGGRPDTQYF
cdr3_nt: TGTGCCAGCAGCCCGACTGGGGGCCGTCCAGATACGCAGTATTTT

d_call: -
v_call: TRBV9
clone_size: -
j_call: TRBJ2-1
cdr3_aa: CASSVELPSDQFF
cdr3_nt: TGTGCCAGCAGCGTAGAACTCCCTTCCGATCAGTTCTTC

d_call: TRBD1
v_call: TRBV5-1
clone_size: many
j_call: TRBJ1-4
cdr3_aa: CASKLGQGGEKLFF
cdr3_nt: TGCGCCAGCAAGTTGGGACAGGGAGGAGAAAAACTGTTTTTT

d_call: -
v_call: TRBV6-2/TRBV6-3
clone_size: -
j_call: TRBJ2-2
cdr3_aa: CASRIGIVTGELFF
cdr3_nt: TGTGCCAGCCGTATAGGGATTGTCACCGGGGAGCTGTTTTTT

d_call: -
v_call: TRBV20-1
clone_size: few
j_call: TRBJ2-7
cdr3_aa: CSASFPPDYEQYF
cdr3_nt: TGCAGTGCTAGTTTCCCCCCGGACTACGAGCAGTACTTC

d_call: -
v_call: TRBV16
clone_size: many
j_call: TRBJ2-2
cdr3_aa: CASSQSKAGELFF
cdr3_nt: TGTGCCAGCAGCCAATCGAAGGCCGGGGAGCTGTTTTTT

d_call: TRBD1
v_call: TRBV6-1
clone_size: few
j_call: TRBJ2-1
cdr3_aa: CASSESGRGWNEQFF
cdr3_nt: TGTGCCAGCAGTGAGTCGGGCAGGGGGTGGAATGAGCAGTTCTTC

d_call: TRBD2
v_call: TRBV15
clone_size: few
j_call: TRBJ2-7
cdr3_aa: CATSVSGGYGEQYF
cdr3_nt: TGTGCCACCAGCGTCTCGGGGGGTTACGGCGAGCAGTACTTC

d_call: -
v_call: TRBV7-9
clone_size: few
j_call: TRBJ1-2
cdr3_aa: CASSLAPQNYTF
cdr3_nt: TGTGCCAGCAGCTTAGCGCCACAGAACTACACCTTC

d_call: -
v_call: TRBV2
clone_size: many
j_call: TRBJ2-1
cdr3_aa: CASSAYKGNEQFF
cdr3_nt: TGTGCCAGCAGTGCCTACAAGGGAAATGAGCAGTTCTTC

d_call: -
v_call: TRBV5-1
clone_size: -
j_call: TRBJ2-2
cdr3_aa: CASSGNPQLWTGELFF
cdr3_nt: TGCGCCAGCAGCGGAAACCCCCAGCTGTGGACCGGGGAGCTGTTTTTT